The clone carrying this T cell receptor (beta chain) has a single count. Method: immunoSEQ multiplex PCR; TCRdb's copy keeps in-frame clones and lacks some. The top ten hold 0.76% of the sample, which has around 97,000 clones, less than 95% seen once. This sample is drawn from a study of T cell changes during pregnancy in multiple sclerosis. Germline V gives CDR1 SGHRS, CDR2 YFSETQ. This CDR3 has 16 residues. With 0 bases removed from V and 1 base from J, the gap between germline ends came to 11 bases. The origin of this receptor is a female donor in good health, enrolled as a control in a pregnancy study. The V gene is TRBV5-1, the J gene TRBJ2-1; D might be TRBD2 (7 bases). The sequencing here drew on peripheral blood, taken in the second trimester of pregnancy. For the CDR3, the DNA is TGCGCCAGCAGCTTGGAGGGGGGAGGGTCCTACAATGAGCAGTTCTTC. Translated: CASSLEGGGSYNEQFF.